This T cell receptor (beta chain) emerged from a study of response to subunit inactivated influenza vaccine. Study-level findings and limits: There was a suggestion from the authors that each seasonal influenza vaccination recruits few new T cells.

Concerning this clonotype: Antigen unknown.

The CDR3 contains 14 residues. Trimming took 5 bases from V and 7 from J; bases not matched to a gene: 5. The germline V gene has CDR1 MNHNS and CDR2 SASEGT. One entry per CDR3 protein results from TCRdb running MiXCR on the RT-PCR reads. Among approximately 250,000 distinct CDR3 sequences listed, 12% were seen once. The specimen comprised non-naive T cells sorted from PBMCs, sampled approximately 15 days before vaccination. The sequence derives from a middle-aged man who received an inactivated influenza vaccine. V gene TRBV6-1 combines with J gene TRBJ2-1; 10 bases map to TRBD2. CDR3 residues: CASSLAGALNEQFF. The CDR3 region has the DNA TGTGCCAGCAGTCTAGCGGGAGCTTTAAATGAGCAGTTCTTC.